What follows are 22 T cell receptor beta chains derived from one specimen sequenced in a study of T cells in Graves' hyperthyroidism and ophthalmopathy. Researchers took RNA transcripts and amplified the TCR beta CDR3 regions from them. HTBI primers were the set used in a first-round RT-PCR of the TCR CDR3. A single record per CDR3 protein comes from TCRdb applying MiXCR to the multiplex PCR reads. The data contain a few hundred thousand distinct CDR3 sequences, 15% to 18% of them singletons. The sequencing sample was made of blood. Every receptor here comes from a woman under 40 with Graves' hyperthyroidism.

A word on this clonotype: A read error may be the cause here, since a much bigger clone is one base away. The chain employs TRBV6-2 or TRBV6-3 and TRBJ2-7, with 9 bases fitting TRBD2. This CDR3 has 13 amino acids. Germline CDR1 is MNHEY and CDR2 is SVGEGT. After removal of 7 bases from V and 6 bases from J, the junction contained 7 bases not matched to a gene. The CDR3 loop reads CASTGGLASEQYF. The CDR3 DNA is TGTGCCAGCACCGGCGGACTAGCGTCCGAGCAGTACTTC.

This clonotype was observed a few times. For the CDR3, the DNA is TGCGCCAGCAGAAATACAGGGATAAACACCGGGGAGCTGTTTTTT. It translates to CASRNTGINTGELFF. The rearrangement links TRBV5-1 to TRBJ2-2; tentatively, D is TRBD1 (6 bases). This CDR3 is built from 15 residues. V lost 5 bases to trimming and J lost 2 bases, with 13 bases between them. Per the germline V gene, CDR1 is SGHRS and CDR2 is YFSETQ.

As to this clonotype: One end of the junction varies from germline; a read error may be responsible. The chain links TRBV20-1 to TRBJ2-1; 9 positions agree with TRBD2. The germline gives CDR1 DFQATT, CDR2 SNEGSKA (reference sequence). The CDR3 is made up of 13 amino acids. CDR3 nucleotides: TGCAGTGCTAATAGCGGGAGTTGGAATGAGCAATTCTTC. This sequence encodes CSANSGSWNEQFF.

Many counts were recorded for this clonotype. This chain connects TRBV7-8 to TRBJ2-3; TRBD1 agrees at 10 bases. From germline, CDR1 is SGHVS and CDR2 FQNEAQ. After removal of 5 bases from V and 2 bases from J, the junction contained 10 bases not matched to a gene. The CDR3 is made up of 17 amino acids. The CDR3 protein is CASSRGQGPTHTDTQYF. The CDR3 nucleotides read TGTGCCAGCAGCAGGGGACAGGGGCCAACACACACAGATACGCAGTATTTT. The complete variable domain, with remaining parts taken from reference TRBV7-8 and TRBJ2-3, reads GAGVSQSPRYKVAKRGQDVALRCDPISGHVSLFWYQQALGQGPEFLTYFQNEAQLDKSGLPSDRFFAERPEGSVSTLKIQRTQQEDSAVYLCASSRGQGPTHTDTQYFGPGTRLTVL.

In this sample, this clonotype turned up many times. The chain is built from TRBV7-6 and TRBJ1-1; possibly TRBD1 for D (5 bases). The CDR3 covers 17 residues. Deletions cut 5 bases from V and 4 bases from J, with 23 bases between. Per germline, CDR1 SGHVS and CDR2 FNYEAQ. CDR3 sequence: CASSLRGLEGVGTEAFF. The CDR3 DNA is TGTGCCAGCAGCCTTAGGGGCCTAGAAGGGGTGGGCACTGAAGCTTTCTTT.

This clonotype was detected a few times. The chain combines TRBV19 with TRBJ2-1, with 8 bases fitting TRBD2. The CDR3 totals 14 residues. Germline lookup yields CDR1 LNHDA and CDR2 SQIVND (reference sequence). The junction had 6 bases not matched to a gene; V was cut back by 3 bases and J by 8 bases. CDR3 nucleotide sequence: TGTGCCAGTAGTATCGACAGCGGGAGTGATGAGCAGTTCTTC. This codes for CASSIDSGSDEQFF.

The V gene is TRBV20-1, the J gene TRBJ2-1, with 7 bases identical to TRBD2. V was clipped by 4 bases and J by 12 bases; unmatched bases: 6. The CDR3 extends over 11 amino acids. Germline loops: CDR1 DFQATT, CDR2 SNEGSKA (reference sequence). Here the CDR3 reads CSAKSGIPQFF. Here the CDR3 DNA reads TGCAGTGCTAAAAGCGGGATCCCGCAGTTCTTC.

This clonotype was counted at least ten times. The rearrangement joins TRBV27 to TRBJ2-7, with 8 bases that match TRBD1. The CDR3 contains 14 residues. J gave up 6 bases and V 5 bases, and 9 bases lay outside the gene matches. The V gene's germline CDR1 is MNHEY and CDR2 SMNVEV (reference sequence). The CDR3 loop is CASSVQGALGEQYF. CDR3 coding DNA: TGTGCCAGCAGTGTCCAGGGGGCCTTGGGCGAGCAGTACTTC.

This clonotype was counted once. This could be a read error, since a much larger clone is one nucleotide away. V and J are TRBV3-1 and TRBJ2-7, with D possibly TRBD1 on 8 matching bases. V dropped 4 bases and J dropped 7 bases, with 17 bases sitting between them. The germline CDR1 and CDR2 sequences are LGHDT and YNNKEL (reference sequence). The CDR3 covers 14 residues. The CDR3 bases are TGTGCCAGCAGCCGGGGACAGGCCGGGGGGGAGCAGTACTTC. As protein: CASSRGQAGGEQYF.

The chain links TRBV12-3 or TRBV12-4 to TRBJ2-5; TRBD1 matches at 12 bases. The CDR3 extends over 17 amino acids. The trim removed 2 bases at V and 4 bases at J, leaving 8 bases unmatched. This CDR3 reads CASSLTGTGGLLETQYF. CDR3 DNA: TGTGCCAGCAGTTTAACGGGGACAGGGGGCCTTCTAGAGACCCAGTACTTC.

This clonotype was detected ten times or more. The chain employs TRBV9 and TRBJ2-3; D unclear. Germline V gene sequence: CDR1 SGDLS, CDR2 YYNGEE. Trimming pared 4 bases from V and 4 bases from J, leaving 10 bases between. The CDR3 length is 13 residues. As DNA, the CDR3 is TGTGCCAGCAGCCCCCAAGCCCCAGATACGCAGTATTTT. Protein: CASSPQAPDTQYF.

Only a few counts were recorded for this clonotype. This chain links TRBV9 with TRBJ2-1, with a possible D match to TRBD1 (6 bases). V was pared by 2 bases and J by 7 bases, with 7 bases between. Germline CDR1 is SGDLS and CDR2 is YYNGEE. This CDR3 comprises 12 residues. In DNA, the CDR3 is TGTGCCAGCAGCGTCGGGACAAATGAGCAGTTCTTC. Residues: CASSVGTNEQFF.

This clonotype has a handful of counts. V is TRBV19 and J is TRBJ1-2; no clear D gene. Per germline, CDR1 LNHDA and CDR2 SQIVND (reference sequence). This CDR3 region has 18 residues. Trimming shortened V by 2 bases and J by 8 bases, and 27 bases separated the two germline ends. The CDR3 DNA reads TGTGCCAGTAGTATAAACCGGGCCGCCAAGGGCCTAGTCGGGGGCTACACCTTC. It translates to CASSINRAAKGLVGGYTF.

Remarks on this clonotype: This may be a read error, as it is one base from a much larger clone. This chain connects TRBV6-1 to TRBJ1-1; no definite D call. The CDR3 spans 15 residues. V was clipped by 0 bases and J by 1 base, with 9 bases between them. Germline V gives CDR1 MNHNS, CDR2 SASEGT. The CDR3 loop is CASSEALVENTEAFF. Here the CDR3 DNA reads TGTGCCAGCAGTGAAGCTCTTGTAGAGAACACTGAAGCTTTCTTT.

There are many counts of this clonotype. The J gene is TRBJ2-1, the V gene TRBV27; D call uncertain. Germline V gene data show CDR1 as MNHEY and CDR2 as SMNVEV (reference sequence). This CDR3 comprises 15 residues. With 2 bases removed from V and 0 bases from J, the gap between germline ends came to 8 bases. CDR3: CASSLAVSSYNEQFF. The CDR3 DNA reads TGTGCCAGCAGTTTAGCAGTCAGCTCCTACAATGAGCAGTTCTTC.

In its sample, this clonotype was seen a few times. A read error may explain this, as a much larger clone is one base away. The J gene is TRBJ2-3, the V gene TRBV6-2 or TRBV6-3, with TRBD2 identical over 7 bases. CDR3 length: 18 amino acids. Germline loops: CDR1 MNHEY, CDR2 SVGEGT. The junction had 14 bases not matched to a gene; V was cut back by 1 base and J by 4 bases. CDR3 coding DNA: TGTGCCAGCAGTTACTTCGCTTCTGGCGGGAGTACGGCAGATACGCAGTATTTT. Translating it yields CASSYFASGGSTADTQYF.

Ten or more counts support this clonotype. V and J are TRBV19 and TRBJ2-1, with D possibly matching TRBD2 (7 bases). Germline values: CDR1 LNHDA, CDR2 SQIVND (reference sequence). This CDR3 region has 13 residues. The V and J ends lost 5 bases and 10 bases respectively, with 15 bases between them. The CDR3 coding sequence is TGTGCCAGTAGTGCCTCGGGGGGCCGCGAGCAGTTCTTC. This gives the protein CASSASGGREQFF. The full variable domain, with the rest looked up from reference TRBV19 and TRBJ2-1, is DGGITQSPKYLFRKEGQNVTLSCEQNLNHDAMYWYRQDPGQGLRLIYYSQIVNDFQKGDIAEGYSVSREKKESFPLTVTSAQKNPTAFYLCASSASGGREQFFGPGTRLTVL.

Of note for this clonotype: This may stem from a read error, because a much larger clone lies one nucleotide away. The V call is TRBV30, the J call TRBJ1-5; the match to TRBD1 covers 9 bases. There are 15 residues in the CDR3. CDR1 is GTSNPN, CDR2 SVGIG, per germline (reference sequence). The CDR3, as DNA: TGTGCCTGGGCTAAGGACAGGGGTGGCAATCAGCCCCAGCAATTT. It specifies CAWAKDRGGNQPQQF.

This clonotype was picked up many times. This chain links TRBV5-1 with TRBJ2-7, with D unresolved. Deletions cut 4 bases from V and 3 bases from J, with 11 bases between. This CDR3 has 13 amino acids. Germline CDR1 and CDR2: SGHRS and YFSETQ. The CDR3 sequence: CASSLSGFYEQYF. The CDR3 region has the DNA TGCGCCAGCAGCCTGAGTGGCTTCTACGAGCAGTACTTC.

This clonotype was recorded many times. The rearrangement uses TRBV13 and TRBJ2-5; TRBD2 aligns across 10 bases. CDR3 length: 15 residues. V gave up 7 bases and J gave up 4 bases; unmatched junction bases: 9. Germline lookup yields CDR1 PRHDT and CDR2 FYEKMQ (reference sequence). The CDR3 loop reads CASTLAGDLGETQYF. CDR3 nucleotide sequence: TGTGCCAGCACCCTAGCGGGAGATCTCGGAGAGACCCAGTACTTC.

V gene TRBV6-1 combines with J gene TRBJ2-1; 11 nucleotides match TRBD2. Losses at the gene ends were 5 bases for V and 6 bases for J; bases not matched to a gene: 6. The germline V gene has CDR1 MNHNS and CDR2 SASEGT. The CDR3 is 15 residues long. The CDR3 nucleotides read TGTGCCAGCAGTCGTAGCGGGAGGGCTGGCAATGAGCAGTTCTTC. Protein product: CASSRSGRAGNEQFF.

This clonotype was detected many times. The chain employs TRBV11-2 and TRBJ2-6; a weak D match, TRBD2 (5 bases). The CDR3 spans 15 residues. Trimming took off 6 bases at V and 2 bases at J, with 11 bases between the two ends. Germline V gene data show CDR1 as SGHAT and CDR2 as FQNNGV. CDR3 amino acids: CASSLPGTGANVLTF. In DNA, the CDR3 is TGTGCCAGCAGTTTACCGGGGACTGGGGCCAACGTCCTGACTTTC.